These 3 T cell receptor beta chains share one sample of origin, sequenced in a study of CXCR3-negative and CXCR3-positive naive CD8 T cells. Through 5' RACE with UMI labels, the TRB cDNA libraries were prepared. TCRdb re-called the 5' RACE reads and catalogs CDR3 proteins one per entry, DNA excluded. This sample's clone table lists more than 45,000 distinct CDR3 sequences. The sequencing sample was made of memory CD8+ T cells from blood. These receptors were obtained from a human donor in good health. Some clones in this sample may be carry-over from other donors' samples.

The chain couples TRBV5-5 to TRBJ2-5; checking the TCRdb D call of TRBD1 is not possible without DNA. This CDR3 contains 15 residues. Looked up from germline, CDR1 is SGHKS and CDR2 is YYEKEE (reference sequence). CDR3 protein: CASSFPVGGGETQYF.

The CDR3 is CASSQGRSFEAFF. The V gene is TRBV3-1, the J gene TRBJ1-1. CDR3 length: 13 amino acids. Germline assignment: CDR1 LGHDT and CDR2 YNNKEL (reference sequence).

The chain carries TRBV29-1 and TRBJ2-3; the D call from TCRdb, TRBD2, cannot be confirmed without DNA. CDR1 and CDR2 from the germline V gene are SQVTM and ANQGSEA. The CDR3 covers 14 residues. The CDR3 here is CSVDWLAEADTQYF.